This TCR beta chain was found in a study of beta chain features in type 1 diabetes. Study outcomes and limitations: In all four CD4+ subsets, TCRB CDR3 length was significantly, moderately reduced in type 1 diabetes. PCR, the amplification step, might favor shorter templates, equally in patients and controls. Possibly, sequencing cDNA over-represented cells that had high TCR expression levels. Within patients, naive, central memory and Treg TCRB repertoires seemed more similar than within healthy donors.

CDR1 is SGHAT and CDR2 is FQNNGV in the germline V gene. V lost 6 bases, J lost 0 bases, and 21 bases lay in between. The CDR3 runs to 17 residues. Every bit of the isolated RNA underwent reverse transcription, so sequencing read expressed TCRB transcripts. TCRdb's table, derived via immunoSEQ multiplex PCR, lists solely in-frame clones and lacks some. The sample carries more than 300,000 clones, 8.5% to 10% recorded once. Isolation of CD4+ naive, central memory, regulatory and stem cell-like memory cells was achieved by sorting via CD45RO/CCR7/CD25/CD127/CD95/CD27. In the case of this clone: The antigen is undetermined.

Sample: central memory CD4+ T cells from blood. This rearrangement joins TRBV11-2 to TRBJ2-7, with D perhaps matching TRBD2 (5 bases). This receptor was identified in a man aged 25 to 40 with type 1 diabetes. The CDR3 DNA sequence: TGTGCCAGCAGTTTTCTCGTGGTACCGGGATCCTCCTACGAGCAGTACTTC. This encodes CASSFLVVPGSSYEQYF.